This T cell receptor beta chain was retrieved from a study of OX40 agonist ivuxolimab in advanced cancers. In the study overall: Dose-escalation cases comprised hepatocellular carcinoma, melanoma, renal cell or head and neck cancer.

This CDR3 has 15 amino acids. Germline lookup yields CDR1 SGHAT and CDR2 FQNNGV. V shed 1 base and J 6 bases; nucleotides not matched to a gene: 6. Measured with immunoSEQ multiplex PCR; TCRdb has only the in-frame clones, and not every one. Of some 85,000 clones in the sample, about 89% were seen once. V usage is TRBV11-2 and J usage is TRBJ1-1; 9 bases map to TRBD1. This sample comprised CD4+ or CD8+ T cells sorted from blood, obtained in a trial of the OX40 agonist ivuxolimab. The sequence was collected from an adult with an advanced solid tumor such as melanoma, head and neck, liver or kidney cancer. CDR3 in DNA: TGTGCCAGCAGCTTAGCCGGGACAGGGATCGCTGAAGCTTTCTTT. Protein: CASSLAGTGIAEAFF.